This TCR beta chain was sequenced during a study of blood T cell repertoires in COVID-19. Study-level background: The analysed material was cDNA or gDNA that came from T cells, B-cell-depleted T cells, or PBMCs.

Grouping used clinical history reported by participants in a survey and questionnaire. Methods used by the authors: Using reference gene primer amplification, nucleated cell counts were estimated. TCRdb's table, derived via immunoSEQ multiplex PCR, lists solely in-frame clones and lacks some. From that table come the V and J calls and clone size; the DNA was used to work out D and trimming. This table holds 490,000 or so clones, about 88% found once. This CDR3 contains 14 residues. V gave up 6 bases and J gave up 5 bases, with 16 bases separating them. Per germline, CDR1 KGHSH and CDR2 LQKENI. This chain links TRBV18 with TRBJ1-1, with D maybe TRBD1 (6 bases). The sample taken for sequencing was PBMCs or T cells enriched from blood (not recorded which). The TCR comes from a woman aged 55-70 years who had recovered from COVID-19. The CDR3: CASSREGVGTEAFF. Here the CDR3 DNA reads TGTGCCAGCTCTAGAGAGGGGGTAGGGACTGAAGCTTTCTTT.